This T cell receptor (beta chain) derives from a study of Graves' ophthalmopathy and Graves' hyperthyroidism. Overall study results and limits: Using 13 signatures, a model distinguished ophthalmopathy from stable hyperthyroidism, reaching about 85% sensitivity and over 65% specificity. Among expanded thyroid clonotypes above 0.001 frequency, most also occurred in blood. The model's prediction of ophthalmopathy progression had roughly 68% sensitivity and approximately 77% specificity.

The germline V gene has CDR1 LNHNV and CDR2 YYDKDF (reference sequence). Trimming took 4 bases from V and 1 from J, leaving 14 bases between them. The CDR3 runs to 16 residues. The table lists this clonotype with many counts. Its antigen is not known. RNA transcripts were the source from which TCR beta CDR3 regions were amplified. HTBI-primed first-round RT-PCR preceded second-round multiplex PCR. TCRdb redid the calling of the multiplex PCR reads with MiXCR, one entry per CDR3 protein. The sample holds 200,000 to 250,000 distinct CDR3 sequences; 20% to 25% are singletons and the top ten take around 40%.

Sequenced: peripheral blood. The receptor was isolated from a woman aged 45-65 years with Graves' ophthalmopathy. This chain links TRBV15 with TRBJ1-5; the D is unclear. CDR3 coding DNA: TGTGCCACCAGCAAAGGAGAGGATCGGAGCAATCAGCCCCAGCATTTT. Translated, it gives CATSKGEDRSNQPQHF.